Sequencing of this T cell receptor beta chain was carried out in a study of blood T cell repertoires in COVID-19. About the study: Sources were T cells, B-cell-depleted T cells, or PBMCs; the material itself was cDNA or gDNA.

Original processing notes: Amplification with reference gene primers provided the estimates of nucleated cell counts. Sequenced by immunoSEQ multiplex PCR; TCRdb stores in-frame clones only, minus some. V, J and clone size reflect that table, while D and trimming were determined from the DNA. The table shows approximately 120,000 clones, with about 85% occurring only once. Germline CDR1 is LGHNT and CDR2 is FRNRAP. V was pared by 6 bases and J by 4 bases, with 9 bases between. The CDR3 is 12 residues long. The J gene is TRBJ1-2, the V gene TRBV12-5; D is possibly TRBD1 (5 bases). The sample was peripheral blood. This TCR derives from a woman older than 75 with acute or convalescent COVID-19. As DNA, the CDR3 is TGTGCTAGTGGCTCAGGGTCCTATGGCTACACCTTC. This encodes CASGSGSYGYTF.